This T cell receptor (beta chain) was captured by sequencing in a study of beta chain features in type 1 diabetes. Study-wide findings and caveats: In all four CD4+ subsets, TCRB CDR3 length was significantly, moderately reduced in type 1 diabetes.

The purity of all sorted populations exceeded 95%. This clone was seen only a few times. Its antigen is not identified. This sample includes further DNA sequences coding for the same CDR3. The authors reverse transcribed all of the isolated RNA, so sequencing captured expressed TCRB transcripts. TCRdb's copy holds only in-frame clones and misses some; the assay was immunoSEQ multiplex PCR. The table includes around 250,000 clones, 27% detected once. This TCR was sampled from a man aged 30-40 years in good health. Sequencing input: central memory CD4+ T cells from blood.

The CDR3 DNA sequence: TGTGCCAGCAGCCCCCTCGGGGCCAACGTCCTGACTTTC. Encoded protein: CASSPLGANVLTF. The chain has TRBV7-9 and TRBJ2-6, with D uncertain. Trimming removed 5 bases from V and 4 bases from J, with 6 bases in between. The CDR3 covers 13 residues. Germline V gene lookup returns CDR1 SEHNR and CDR2 FQNEAQ (reference sequence).